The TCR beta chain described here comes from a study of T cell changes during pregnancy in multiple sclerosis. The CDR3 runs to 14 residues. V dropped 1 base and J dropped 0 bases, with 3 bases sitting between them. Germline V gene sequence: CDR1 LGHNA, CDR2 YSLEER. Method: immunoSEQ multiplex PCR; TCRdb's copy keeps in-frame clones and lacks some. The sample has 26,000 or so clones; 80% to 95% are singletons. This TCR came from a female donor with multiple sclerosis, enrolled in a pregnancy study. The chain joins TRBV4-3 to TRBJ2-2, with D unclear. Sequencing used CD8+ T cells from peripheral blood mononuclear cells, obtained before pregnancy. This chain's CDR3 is CASSQASNTGELFF. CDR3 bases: TGCGCCAGCAGCCAAGCATCGAACACCGGGGAGCTGTTTTTT.